This T cell receptor beta chain was profiled in a study of breast tumors, draining lymph nodes, adjacent tissues (dated by TCRdb to between 2015 and 2016). Regarding the complete study: TCR beta repertoires were compared across tumor, adjacent nontumor tissue and axillary lymph nodes obtained from breast cancer patients. In human breast cancer, the study set out to evaluate how tumor, surrounding tissue and draining lymph node repertoires relate to one another and whether T cells may move between these sites.

Instrument used: Illumina HiSeq 2000. Multiplex PCR amplification was used to generate the TCR beta chain libraries. High-throughput sequencing was used to analyze the amplified TCR beta chain products. TCRdb's own reprocessing of the public reads used fastp at Q25 and MiXCR and kept productive beta chains. Here each entry gathers all rows of one CDR3 protein and keeps the most common genes and DNA. In this sample the table shows 250,000 or so distinct CDR3 sequences, under 35% of which occur a single time. The ten largest clones add up to around 1.1% of the sample. What the work shows at the level of the full study, not this receptor alone: Tumors showed preferential V and J gene usage, and their T-cell repertoire diversity fell below that of lymph nodes yet above that of nontumor tissue. The study presented the conclusion that tumor T cells originate in lymph nodes as consistent with a hypothesis, not as something directly demonstrated. The similarity between tumor and nontumor tissue repertoires was significantly greater in luminal-like breast cancer than in basal-like breast cancer. The data were considered consistent with the idea that most tumor T cells come from the lymph node and then expand in tumor tissue.

As to this clonotype: Which antigen it targets is not known. Base-call qualities are not available, and no considerably larger clone is one nucleotide away.

V lost 2 bases and J lost 1 base; the stretch between them is 6 bases long. CDR1 and CDR2 were assigned from the germline V gene (reference sequence) as SGHNT and YYREEE. Its CDR3 holds 13 amino acids, cysteine through phenylalanine. Of all the DNA, just the CDR3 is kept, 39 bases in frame from base 1. Lymph node samples came from the axillary draining lymph nodes of breast cancer patients. The chain is assembled from TRBV5-4 and TRBJ1-1, with the D gene too uncertain to name. Sequencing was performed on axillary lymph node tissue. The sequence was obtained from a female donor with breast cancer. Some clones in this sample may be carry-over from other donors' samples. The CDR3 protein: CASSFRQNTEAFF. The bases are TGTGCCAGCAGCTTTCGGCAGAACACTGAAGCTTTCTTT. Reference TRBV5-4 and TRBJ1-1 proteins supply the regions before and after the CDR3; the full variable domain is: ETGVTQSPTHLIKTRGQQVTLRCSSQSGHNTVSWYQQALGQGPQFIFQYYREEENGRGNFPPRFSGLQFPNYSSELNVNALELDDSALYLCASSFRQNTEAFFGQGTRLTVV.